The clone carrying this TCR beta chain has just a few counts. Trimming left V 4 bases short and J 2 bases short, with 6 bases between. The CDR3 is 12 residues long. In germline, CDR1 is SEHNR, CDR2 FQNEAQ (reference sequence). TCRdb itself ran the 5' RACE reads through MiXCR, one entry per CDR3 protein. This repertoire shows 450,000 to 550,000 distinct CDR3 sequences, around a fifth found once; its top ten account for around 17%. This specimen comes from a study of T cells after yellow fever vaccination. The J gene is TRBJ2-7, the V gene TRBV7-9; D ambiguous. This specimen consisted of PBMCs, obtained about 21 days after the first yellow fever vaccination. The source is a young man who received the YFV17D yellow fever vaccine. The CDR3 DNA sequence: TGTGCCAGCAGCTCGATAACCTACGAGCAGTACTTC. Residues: CASSSITYEQYF.